Each of the 25 T cell receptor beta chains below was sequenced from the same sample in a study of beta chain features in type 1 diabetes. The isolated RNA, all of it, was reverse transcribed, so expressed TCRB transcripts were what got sequenced. Sequencing was performed with immunoSEQ multiplex PCR; in TCRdb, only in-frame clones are kept and a portion is missing. The sample lists about 900,000 clones, about a sixth occurring once. What was sequenced was naive CD4+ T cells from blood. The origin of the receptors is a woman aged 18-35 years in good health.

V is TRBV7-2 and J is TRBJ2-1; 7 bases agree with TRBD1. The CDR3 sequence is 12 residues long. V trimming: 5 bases; J trimming: 9 bases; junction bases outside the gene matches: 4. Germline V gene lookup returns CDR1 SGHTA and CDR2 FQGNSA. This CDR3 is CASSPYRGEQFF. The CDR3 coding sequence is TGTGCCAGCAGCCCCTACAGGGGTGAGCAGTTCTTC.

V usage is TRBV28 and J usage is TRBJ1-1; D unresolved. Per germline, CDR1 MDHEN and CDR2 SYDVKM. V gave up 5 bases and J gave up 6 bases, with 19 bases separating them. The CDR3 is 15 residues long. The CDR3 spells CASSKLGNTPAEAFF. CDR3 in DNA: TGTGCCAGCAGTAAACTAGGAAACACACCCGCTGAAGCTTTCTTT.

Only a few counts were recorded for this clone. The J gene is TRBJ1-4, the V gene TRBV28; 7 nucleotides align to TRBD1. This CDR3 is built from 14 residues. J lost 5 bases, V lost 7 bases, and 7 bases had no gene match. Per the germline V gene, CDR1 is MDHEN and CDR2 is SYDVKM. CDR3: CASTRGQSNEKLFF. The CDR3 DNA sequence: TGTGCCAGCACACGGGGACAGTCAAATGAAAAACTGTTTTTT.

The CDR3, as DNA: TGTGCCAGCAGTTATAGCGGGAGGCCGGAGACCCAGTACTTC. It yields the protein CASSYSGRPETQYF. V usage is TRBV27 and J usage is TRBJ2-5; 10 nucleotides agree with TRBD2. Germline V gene lookup returns CDR1 MNHEY and CDR2 SMNVEV (reference sequence). Losses at the gene ends were 4 bases for V and 5 bases for J; bases not matched to a gene: 4. CDR3 length: 14 residues.

This chain joins TRBV28 and TRBJ2-6, with no clear D. The germline V gene has CDR1 MDHEN and CDR2 SYDVKM. The ends were cut back, 6 bases at V and 4 bases at J, with 13 bases in the middle. The CDR3 contains 15 residues. DNA for the CDR3: TGTGCCAGCAGCTTTCAAATTTCCGGGGCCAACGTCCTGACTTTC. Residues: CASSFQISGANVLTF.

This clone turned up a few times. The chain recombines TRBV4-2 with TRBJ1-3; D gene unclear. This CDR3 is 16 amino acids long. Between the trimmed V and J ends, which lost 3 bases and 2 bases, there was a span of 14 bases. The germline V gene encodes CDR1 LGHNA and CDR2 YNFKEQ. The CDR3 DNA reads as TGTGCCAGCAGCCAGATACGGCTCGCGGCTGGAAACACCATATATTTT. This encodes CASSQIRLAAGNTIYF.

The CDR3 nucleotides are TGTGCCAGCAGCTTAAGGGCGGACAGGGGAGCGGACGGGGAGCTGTTTTTT. It translates to CASSLRADRGADGELFF. The rearrangement uses TRBV7-3 and TRBJ2-2; 9 bases map to TRBD1. This CDR3 comprises 17 residues. CDR1 is SGHTA and CDR2 is FQGTGA in the germline V gene. Unmatched junction bases numbered 10, after V lost 1 base and J lost 7 bases.

This sequence joins TRBV15 and TRBJ2-3, with TRBD2 matching over 7 bases. The CDR3 contains 14 residues. Germline V CDR1 and CDR2: LNHNV, YYDKDF (reference sequence). Trimming took 4 bases from V and 0 from J; bases not matched to a gene: 1. The CDR3 nucleotides read TGTGCCACCAGCATTAGCGGGAGCACAGATACGCAGTATTTT. As protein: CATSISGSTDTQYF. Full variable domain (missing parts from reference TRBV15 and TRBJ2-3): DAMVIQNPRYQVTQFGKPVTLSCSQTLNHNVMYWYQQKSSQAPKLLFHYYDKDFNNEADTPDNFQSRRPNTSFCFLDIRSPGLGDTAMYLCATSISGSTDTQYFGPGTRLTVL.

J is TRBJ2-5 and V is TRBV6-1; D is unresolved. Germline V gene lookup returns CDR1 MNHNS and CDR2 SASEGT. The CDR3 has 13 residues. With 2 bases removed from V and 7 bases from J, the gap between germline ends came to 11 bases. CDR3 nucleotides: TGTGCCAGCAGTGAAATCTTCGGTGTGACCCAGTACTTC. Its translation is CASSEIFGVTQYF.

This chain links TRBV9 with TRBJ1-5; 7 nucleotides agree with TRBD1. In germline, CDR1 is SGDLS, CDR2 YYNGEE. The V gene end was trimmed by 3 bases and the J gene end by 2 bases; junction bases not matched to a gene: 5. The CDR3 loop spans 15 amino acids. CDR3 nucleotide sequence: TGTGCCAGCAGCGCTGGGACAGCCCGCAATCAGCCCCAGCATTTT. It specifies CASSAGTARNQPQHF.

This clone has more than one count but fewer than ten. The chain links TRBV7-8 to TRBJ2-7; TRBD2 matches 7 bases. V was pared by 3 bases and J by 7 bases, with 9 bases of the junction left unmatched. The germline V gene encodes CDR1 SGHVS and CDR2 FQNEAQ. The CDR3 runs 14 residues. CDR3 nucleotide sequence: TGTGCCAGCAGCTTGCTAAGCCAAGCGGGGGAGCAGTACTTC. Its translation is CASSLLSQAGEQYF. The full variable domain, with the rest looked up from reference TRBV7-8 and TRBJ2-7, is GAGVSQSPRYKVAKRGQDVALRCDPISGHVSLFWYQQALGQGPEFLTYFQNEAQLDKSGLPSDRFFAERPEGSVSTLKIQRTQQEDSAVYLCASSLLSQAGEQYFGPGTRLTVT.

This clone was detected only a few times. V usage is TRBV10-2 and J usage is TRBJ2-1, with 7 bases that match TRBD2. This CDR3 is built from 13 residues. Germline CDR1 is WSHSY and CDR2 is SAAADI. With V trimmed by 6 bases and J by 8 bases, 7 bases remained unmatched. Here the CDR3 DNA reads TGCGCCAGCAGGTTGGCGGGAGCGGATGAGCAGTTCTTC. Amino acids: CASRLAGADEQFF.

Of note for this clone: Other DNA variants within this sample encode the same CDR3. The genes are TRBV6-6 and TRBJ2-4; 9 bases align to TRBD1. The V and J ends lost 0 bases and 10 bases, in that order; junction bases with no gene match: 7. The CDR3 length is 15 residues. From germline, CDR1 is MNHNY and CDR2 SVGAGI (reference sequence). CDR3 residues: CASSYSNRGRRIQYF. CDR3 bases: TGTGCCAGCAGTTACTCGAACAGGGGGCGGCGTATTCAGTACTTC.

This clone was observed a few times. The genes are TRBV10-3 and TRBJ2-7; maybe TRBD1 (6 bases). This CDR3 has 13 amino acids. Germline V gene data show CDR1 as ENHRY and CDR2 as SYGVKD. The V end was cut by 4 bases, the J end by 3 bases, with 10 bases between. CDR3 sequence: CAISAVGGYEQYF. The CDR3 DNA sequence: TGTGCCATCAGTGCGGTAGGGGGCTACGAGCAGTACTTC.

This clone was observed a few times. The J gene is TRBJ2-3, the V gene TRBV4-3; D is uncertain. Trimming removed 1 base at V and 2 bases at J, with 10 bases between. Germline-derived CDR1 and CDR2 are LGHNA and YSLEER. CDR3 length equals 15 residues. In DNA form, the CDR3 reads TGCGCCAGCAGCCAAGTCTTGCGGACCACAGATACGCAGTATTTT. Protein sequence: CASSQVLRTTDTQYF.

This sequence joins TRBV21-1 and TRBJ1-2; TRBD1, as called in the table, went unchecked against the DNA. TRBV21-1 is given as a pseudogene. This CDR3 comprises 14 residues. CDR3 loop: CASSSSGPNYGYTF. The CDR3, as DNA: TGTGCCAGCAGCTCCTCAGGCCCTAACTATGGCTACACCTTC.

This clone was recorded a few times. The gene calls are TRBV7-9 and TRBJ2-4; 8 bases line up with TRBD1. V lost 3 bases and J lost 0; bases outside the gene matches: 7. Germline lookup yields CDR1 SEHNR and CDR2 FQNEAQ (reference sequence). The CDR3 totals 17 residues. The DNA of the CDR3 is TGTGCCAGCAGCTTGTGGACAGGGCTCGAAGCCAAAAACATTCAGTACTTC. Translated: CASSLWTGLEAKNIQYF.

The V call is TRBV7-6, the J call TRBJ2-3; the match to TRBD2 covers 8 bases. Per the germline V gene, CDR1 is SGHVS and CDR2 is FNYEAQ. With V trimmed by 4 bases and J by 2 bases, 11 bases remained unmatched. There are 17 residues in the CDR3. The CDR3, as DNA: TGTGCCAGCAGCTCGAGGCTACTAGCGGCCTACACAGATACGCAGTATTTT. Encoded protein: CASSSRLLAAYTDTQYF.

This clone was observed a handful of times. The V gene is TRBV10-3, the J gene TRBJ2-6; D is unresolved. The V and J ends lost 6 bases and 0 bases respectively, with 6 bases between them. In germline, CDR1 is ENHRY, CDR2 SYGVKD. This CDR3 spans 14 amino acids. The DNA of the CDR3 is TGTGCCATCAGCGCCAACTCTGGGGCCAACGTCCTGACTTTC. Translating gives CAISANSGANVLTF.

The V and J genes are TRBV18 and TRBJ2-5; D is undetermined. Germline-derived CDR1 and CDR2 are KGHSH and LQKENI. The CDR3 is made up of 13 amino acids. Trimming took 10 bases from V and 4 from J, leaving 16 bases between them. The CDR3 sequence: CATSRQRGETQYF. DNA for the CDR3: TGTGCCACCTCCCGCCAGAGAGGAGAGACCCAGTACTTC.

The chain carries TRBV10-2 and TRBJ1-5; D not certain. The CDR3 contains 14 residues. Germline V gene data show CDR1 as WSHSY and CDR2 as SAAADI. The V and J ends lost 10 bases and 2 bases respectively, with 15 bases between them. The CDR3: CATNEIRRNQPQHF. As DNA, the CDR3 is TGCGCCACCAACGAAATCAGGCGCAATCAGCCCCAGCATTTT.

Comment on this clone: Other DNA sequences within the sample encode an identical CDR3. The chain employs TRBV11-2 and TRBJ1-1; no clear D gene. The CDR3 has 13 amino acids. Trimming took off 1 base at V and 1 base at J, with 4 bases between the two ends. Germline V gene data show CDR1 as SGHAT and CDR2 as FQNNGV. As DNA, the CDR3 is TGTGCCAGCAGCTTAGCCGGGAACACTGAAGCTTTCTTT. This encodes CASSLAGNTEAFF.

This clone was observed a handful of times. The CDR3 DNA reads TGCGCCAGCAGCCAACTACAGGGGGTTGGAGATACGCAGTATTTT. Its translation: CASSQLQGVGDTQYF. The chain is built from TRBV4-3 and TRBJ2-3, with 8 bases that match TRBD1. Germline V CDR1 and CDR2: LGHNA, YSLEER. The CDR3 totals 15 residues. The ends lost 2 bases at V and 5 bases at J; junction bases unmatched: 6.

The chain's CDR3 is CASSYSRVAYYNEQFF. Here the CDR3 DNA reads TGTGCCAGCAGTTACTCGCGGGTGGCGTACTACAATGAGCAGTTCTTC. The genes are TRBV6-5 and TRBJ2-1, with D tentatively TRBD2 (5 bases). Germline V CDR1 and CDR2: MNHEY, SVGAGI. This CDR3 spans 16 amino acids. V dropped 0 bases and J dropped 3 bases, with 12 bases sitting between them.

Concerning this clone: A much bigger clone sits one base away, suggesting this may be a read error. Other DNA sequences in this specimen translate into the identical CDR3. The V gene is TRBV5-4, the J gene TRBJ2-5; no firm D call. Trimming stripped 5 bases from V and 1 base from J, with 3 bases between. In germline, CDR1 is SGHNT, CDR2 YYREEE (reference sequence). The CDR3 runs 11 residues. Written as DNA, the CDR3 is TGTGCCAGCAGTTTCCAAGAGACCCAGTACTTC. Amino acid sequence: CASSFQETQYF.